A selection of T cell receptor beta chains follows, all from one sample in a study of cytomegalovirus exposure and HLA in healthy donors. Here immunoSEQ multiplex PCR was the method, and the copy in TCRdb shows in-frame clones only, minus some. The profile covers under 200,000 clones, with approximately 87% appearing a single time and around 6% taken by the ten largest. Input material: PBMCs. The receptors stem from a woman aged 30 to 39 in good health and CMV-seronegative. CDR3s include the opening cysteine and the closing phenylalanine or tryptophan.

CDR3,V,J
CASNPTGTDDYGYTF,TRBV19,TRBJ1-2
CASSLYTPGTYEQYF,TRBV28,TRBJ2-7
CASGLGPSSYNEQFF,TRBV12-5,TRBJ2-1
CASSFNRGSEAFF,TRBV7-7,TRBJ1-1
CASSKWTGKNTEAFF,TRBV4-3,TRBJ1-1
CASRDRGTSYEQYF,TRBV6-1,TRBJ2-7
CASSDGPGTEAFF,TRBV6-6,TRBJ1-1
CASRTRLAGAETQYF,TRBV7-2,TRBJ2-5
CASSQPLAGDNNEQFF,TRBV4-2,TRBJ2-1
CASSSHHLAGSSYEQYF,TRBV5-5,TRBJ2-7